The entry below describes one T cell receptor beta chain. What it binds is unknown. The data are from a study of regulatory T cells in long-lasting Graves disease. General study points: Favored gene segments in persistent disease were TRBV28, TRBJ1-2 and TRBJ2-5.

Building the TCR beta libraries relied on iRepertoire HTBI primers, and CDR3 regions underwent Arm-PCR. TCRdb fed the multiplex PCR reads into MiXCR, producing one record per CDR3 protein. The sample shows around 500,000 distinct CDR3 sequences, around 15% of them seen only once. The time point: newly diagnosed GD, antithyroid drugs for less than 3 months. Making the TCR library involved RNA that had been extracted from PBMCs. The V end lost 5 bases, the J end lost 0 bases, and 11 bases lay between the germline ends. The CDR3 runs to 15 residues. Germline V CDR1 and CDR2: SNHLY, FYNNEI. This sample also appeared in a second study, on T cells in Graves' hyperthyroidism and ophthalmopathy. Turning to that study: Primed by the HTBI set, a first-round RT-PCR was run on the TCR CDR3. By a 13 V-J model, ophthalmopathy was set apart from stable hyperthyroidism.

The chain employs TRBV2 and TRBJ2-4; tentative D call: TRBD1 (5 bases). The sample here was peripheral blood mononuclear cells (PBMCs), taken at new diagnosis, from a patient treated with antithyroid drugs. The sequence was obtained from a woman aged 35-65 years with Graves disease. The CDR3 coding sequence is TGTGCCAGCAGTCCAGGGTATTCAGCCAAAAACATTCAGTACTTC. Protein product: CASSPGYSAKNIQYF. Combining the CDR3 with reference TRBV2 and TRBJ2-4 gives the whole variable domain EPEVTQTPSHQVTQMGQEVILRCVPISNHLYFYWYRQILGQKVEFLVSFYNNEISEKSEIFDDQFSVERPDGSNFTLKIRSTKLEDSAMYFCASSPGYSAKNIQYFGAGTRLSVL.